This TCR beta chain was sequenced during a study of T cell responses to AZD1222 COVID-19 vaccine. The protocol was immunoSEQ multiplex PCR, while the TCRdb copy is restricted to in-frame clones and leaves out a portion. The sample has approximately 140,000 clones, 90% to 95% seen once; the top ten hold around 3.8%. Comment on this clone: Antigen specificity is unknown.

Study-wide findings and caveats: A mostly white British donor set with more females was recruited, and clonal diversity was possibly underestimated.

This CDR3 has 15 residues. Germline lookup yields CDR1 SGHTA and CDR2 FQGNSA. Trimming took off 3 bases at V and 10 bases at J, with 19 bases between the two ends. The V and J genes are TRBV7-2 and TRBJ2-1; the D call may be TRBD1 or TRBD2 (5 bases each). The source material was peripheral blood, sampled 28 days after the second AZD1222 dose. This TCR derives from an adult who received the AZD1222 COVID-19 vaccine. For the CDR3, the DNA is TGTGCCAGCAGCTTTCTTTTCAGGGCTAGCAACGAGCAGTTCTTC. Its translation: CASSFLFRASNEQFF.